This T cell receptor (beta chain) was retrieved from a study of control samples from healthy donors and cancer patients. Generated by immunoSEQ multiplex PCR, the TCRdb table keeps only in-frame clones and is missing some. This sample has 55,000 to 70,000 clones; approximately 90% occur once, and the top ten carry about 0.91%. This clonotype was obtained from a man in his thirties or forties with colorectal cancer. The sample consisted of PBMCs.

DNA of the CDR3: TGCGCCAGCAGCTTGGGGTTGGAAGCTAATGAAAAACTGTTTTTT. This encodes CASSLGLEANEKLFF. The rearrangement links TRBV5-1 to TRBJ1-4; D remains ambiguous. This CDR3 is 15 amino acids long. V lost 0 bases and J 3 bases, leaving 9 bases between the germline ends. Germline V gene data show CDR1 as SGHRS and CDR2 as YFSETQ. The variable domain in full, completed from reference TRBV5-1 and TRBJ1-4, reads KAGVTQTPRYLIKTRGQQVTLSCSPISGHRSVSWYQQTPGQGLQFLFEYFSETQRNKGNFPGRFSGRQFSNSRSEMNVSTLELGDSALYLCASSLGLEANEKLFFGSGTQLSVL.